The 20 T cell receptor beta chains presented below share a single source sample, sequenced in a study of shared clonotypes between healthy human individuals. Here immunoSEQ multiplex PCR was the method, and the copy in TCRdb shows in-frame clones only, minus some. The repertoire holds some 2.1 million clones, with around 93% as singletons. It was CD45RO-negative cells, positively selected for CCR7, that made up naive CD8 cells, with terminally differentiated effector memory CD45RA+ cells excluded. What was sequenced was naive CD8+ T cells from PBMCs. These receptors all stem from a man between 18 and 29 years old in good health. Some clones in this sample may be carry-over from other donors' samples.

The chain links TRBV7-6 to TRBJ2-1, with 12 nucleotides matching TRBD2. Trimming removed 3 bases from V and 9 bases from J; junction bases left unmatched: 12. Germline-derived CDR1 and CDR2 are SGHVS and FNYEAQ. CDR3 length: 17 residues. The CDR3 sequence: CASSLSLAGGMVGEQFF. The CDR3 DNA sequence: TGTGCCAGCAGCTTGTCTCTAGCGGGAGGGATGGTTGGTGAGCAGTTCTTC.

The chain has TRBV7-6 and TRBJ1-1, with D maybe TRBD1 (5 bases). The germline gives CDR1 SGHVS, CDR2 FNYEAQ. The CDR3 runs 13 residues. V dropped 5 bases and J dropped 7 bases, with 14 bases sitting between them. The CDR3 here is CASSAGTANEAFF. CDR3 sequence (DNA): TGTGCCAGCAGCGCCGGGACGGCGAATGAAGCTTTCTTT.

The chain combines TRBV7-9 with TRBJ2-5; D may correspond to TRBD1 or TRBD2 (7 bases each). V dropped 0 bases and J dropped 2 bases, with 16 bases sitting between them. The CDR3 covers 17 residues. Germline assignment: CDR1 SEHNR and CDR2 FQNEAQ (reference sequence). For the CDR3, the DNA is TGTGCCAGCAGCTTAGCGCGGGGGACAGCACCTCAAGAGACCCAGTACTTC. The encoded protein is CASSLARGTAPQETQYF.

This rearrangement joins TRBV27 to TRBJ1-6; D is possibly TRBD1 (6 bases). CDR1 is MNHEY, CDR2 SMNVEV, per germline (reference sequence). This CDR3 is built from 14 residues. Trimming left V 10 bases short and J 7 bases short, with 17 bases between. CDR3 sequence (DNA): TGTGCCACCTCAGGGAGAGGGGGAAATTCACCCCTCCACTTT. This encodes CATSGRGGNSPLHF.

This chain uses TRBV28 with TRBJ1-5, with D possibly matching TRBD1 (5 bases). Trimming removed 5 bases at V and 0 bases at J, with 14 bases between. Germline CDR1 and CDR2: MDHEN and SYDVKM. The CDR3 has 16 amino acids. CDR3 loop: CASSPGTAYSNQPQHF. The CDR3 DNA reads TGTGCCAGCAGTCCCGGGACGGCTTATAGCAATCAGCCCCAGCATTTT.

This CDR3 is CASSFVTVSSEQYF. The CDR3 nucleotides read TGTGCCAGCAGCTTCGTGACCGTTTCCAGCGAGCAGTACTTC. The chain has TRBV28 and TRBJ2-7; no definite D call. This CDR3 comprises 14 residues. Germline CDR1 and CDR2: MDHEN and SYDVKM. V was trimmed by 6 bases and J by 6 bases, leaving 18 bases between them.

The genes are TRBV9 and TRBJ1-1; D gene unclear. The V gene's germline CDR1 is SGDLS and CDR2 YYNGEE. This CDR3 has 14 amino acids. Trimming took off 3 bases at V and 7 bases at J, with 16 bases between the two ends. The CDR3 loop reads CASSAAWSVGEAFF. Here the CDR3 DNA reads TGTGCCAGCAGCGCCGCGTGGAGCGTCGGTGAAGCTTTCTTT.

The chain joins TRBV10-3 to TRBJ2-1; no clear D gene. V lost 0 bases, J lost 7 bases, and 10 bases lay in between. CDR1 and CDR2 from the germline V gene are ENHRY and SYGVKD. The CDR3 runs to 14 residues. The CDR3 protein is CAISESISANEQFF. CDR3 coding DNA: TGTGCCATCAGTGAGTCGATCTCGGCGAATGAGCAGTTCTTC.

As concerns this clone: Different DNA sequences within this sample yield the same CDR3. The chain has TRBV5-6 and TRBJ1-6; no clear D gene. CDR3 length: 13 residues. The V gene's germline CDR1 is SGHDT and CDR2 YYEEEE. Between the trimmed V and J ends, which lost 4 bases and 7 bases, there was a span of 9 bases. This CDR3 reads CASSPGPNSPLHF. CDR3 sequence (DNA): TGTGCCAGCAGCCCTGGACCGAATTCACCCCTCCACTTT.

The chain recombines TRBV11-2 with TRBJ2-3, with TRBD1 identical over 8 bases. The V segment lost 5 bases and the J segment 3 bases; nucleotides outside the gene matches: 16. The length of the CDR3 is 18 residues. Germline V gives CDR1 SGHAT, CDR2 FQNNGV. CDR3 region: CASSQLRGRQGTTDTQYF. The DNA of the CDR3 is TGTGCCAGCAGCCAACTCCGGGGGCGACAGGGGACGACAGATACGCAGTATTTT. Full variable domain (rest looked up from reference TRBV11-2 and TRBJ2-3): EAGVAQSPRYKIIEKRQSVAFWCNPISGHATLYWYQQILGQGPKLLIQFQNNGVVDDSQLPKDRFSAERLKGVDSTLKIQPAKLEDSAVYLCASSQLRGRQGTTDTQYFGPGTRLTVL.

Details on this clone: The sample holds other DNA sequences that translate to the same CDR3. This chain links TRBV28 with TRBJ1-5; 9 bases line up with TRBD1. Germline CDR1 MDHEN, CDR2 SYDVKM. This CDR3 has 14 amino acids. The trim removed 6 bases at V and 0 bases at J, leaving 0 bases unmatched. CDR3 coding DNA: TGTGCCAGCAGGGACAGGGGTAGCAATCAGCCCCAGCATTTT. Its protein is CASRDRGSNQPQHF. Full variable domain (missing parts from reference TRBV28 and TRBJ1-5): DVKVTQSSRYLVKRTGEKVFLECVQDMDHENMFWYRQDPGLGLRLIYFSYDVKMKEKGDIPEGYSVSREKKERFSLILESASTNQTSMYLCASRDRGSNQPQHFGDGTRLSIL.

This chain uses TRBV10-1 with TRBJ2-3; D possibly corresponds to TRBD2 (6 bases). The germline gives CDR1 WNHNN, CDR2 SYGVQD (reference sequence). Deletions cut 6 bases from V and 2 bases from J, with 15 bases between. The CDR3 covers 15 residues. CDR3 DNA sequence: TGCGCCAGCAGCCCGGGGAGGCGGTACACAGATACGCAGTATTTT. As protein: CASSPGRRYTDTQYF.

The gene calls are TRBV7-6 and TRBJ2-1; a weak D match, TRBD2 (5 bases). Deletions cut 3 bases from V and 9 bases from J, with 18 bases between. The length of the CDR3 is 15 residues. CDR1 and CDR2 from the germline V gene are SGHVS and FNYEAQ. The CDR3 sequence is CASSLYGPGKSEQFF. In DNA, the CDR3 is TGTGCCAGCAGCTTGTACGGGCCGGGAAAAAGTGAGCAGTTCTTC.

The chain has TRBV13 and TRBJ2-7; a weak D match, TRBD1 (5 bases). Germline assignment: CDR1 PRHDT and CDR2 FYEKMQ (reference sequence). V dropped 6 bases and J dropped 2 bases, with 17 bases sitting between them. This CDR3 has 15 residues. For the CDR3, the DNA is TGTGCCAGCAGTATAACCGCCAGGGCCACCTACGAGCAGTACTTC. It yields the protein CASSITARATYEQYF.

The chain has TRBV7-9 and TRBJ1-2; a possible D gene is TRBD1 (6 bases). V lost 5 bases and J 8 bases, leaving 15 bases between the germline ends. The CDR3 is 13 residues long. CDR1 and CDR2 from the germline V gene are SEHNR and FQNEAQ (reference sequence). CDR3 sequence reads: CASSDLQGEGYTF. The CDR3 DNA is TGTGCCAGCAGCGACTTACAGGGCGAAGGCTACACCTTC.

The chain couples TRBV6-1 to TRBJ1-1; D gene ambiguous. From germline, CDR1 is MNHNS and CDR2 SASEGT. Trimming took off 0 bases at V and 0 bases at J, with 11 bases between the two ends. The CDR3 runs to 16 residues. CDR3 bases: TGTGCCAGCAGTGAAGCGGGCGGGCAGCTGAACACTGAAGCTTTCTTT. Amino acid sequence: CASSEAGGQLNTEAFF.

This chain connects TRBV7-9 to TRBJ2-5; D is undetermined. Germline V lookup: CDR1 SEHNR, CDR2 FQNEAQ (reference sequence). V was clipped by 5 bases and J by 4 bases, with 17 bases between them. The CDR3 length is 15 residues. The CDR3 DNA is TGTGCCAGCAGCCACGGAAGTACTGACGGAGAGACCCAGTACTTC. It is translated as CASSHGSTDGETQYF.

Details on this clone: Other DNA sequences within the sample encode an identical CDR3. This sequence joins TRBV9 and TRBJ2-4, with D tentatively TRBD2 (5 bases). The germline V gene encodes CDR1 SGDLS and CDR2 YYNGEE. V lost 1 base to trimming and J lost 0 bases, with 8 bases between them. The CDR3 loop spans 15 amino acids. CDR3 sequence: CASSVSGLAKNIQYF. Written as DNA, the CDR3 is TGTGCCAGCAGCGTATCTGGACTAGCCAAAAACATTCAGTACTTC.

V is TRBV27 and J is TRBJ1-2, with TRBD1 identical over 9 bases. This CDR3 is 15 amino acids long. Germline loops: CDR1 MNHEY, CDR2 SMNVEV (reference sequence). The trim removed 5 bases at V and 4 bases at J, leaving 8 bases unmatched. The CDR3 DNA is TGTGCCAGCAGTCCGGACAGGGGAACGGGCTATGGCTACACCTTC. Encoded protein: CASSPDRGTGYGYTF.

The chain combines TRBV6-5 with TRBJ1-2, with 8 bases lining up with TRBD1. CDR1 and CDR2 from the germline V gene are MNHEY and SVGAGI. This CDR3 contains 15 residues. The trim removed 4 bases at V and 4 bases at J, leaving 8 bases unmatched. The chain's CDR3 is CASSSQRTGTYGYTF. The CDR3 coding sequence is TGTGCCAGCAGTTCCCAACGGACAGGGACCTATGGCTACACCTTC.